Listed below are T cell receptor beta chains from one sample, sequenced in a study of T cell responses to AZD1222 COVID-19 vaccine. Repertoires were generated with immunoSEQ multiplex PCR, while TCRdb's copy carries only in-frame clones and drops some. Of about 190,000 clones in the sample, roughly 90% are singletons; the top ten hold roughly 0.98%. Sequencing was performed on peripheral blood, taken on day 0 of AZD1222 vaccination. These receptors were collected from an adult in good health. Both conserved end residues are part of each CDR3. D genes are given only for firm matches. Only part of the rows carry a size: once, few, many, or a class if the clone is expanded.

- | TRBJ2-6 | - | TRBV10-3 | TGTGCCATCAGGCCATTAGGGGACTCTGTCTCTGGGGCCAACGTCCTGACTTTC | CAIRPLGDSVSGANVLTF
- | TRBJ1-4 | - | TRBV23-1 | TGCGCCAGCAGTCACGGGGGCTGTAGGCGAAAACTGTTTTTT | CASSHGGCRRKLFF
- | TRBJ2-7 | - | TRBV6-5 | TGTGCCAGCAGTTACTACCCAGGCCGCTACGAGCAGTACTTC | CASSYYPGRYEQYF
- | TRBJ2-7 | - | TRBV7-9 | TGTGCCAGCAGCTTAGCGCTGCAGGTAGAAGAGCAGTACTTC | CASSLALQVEEQYF
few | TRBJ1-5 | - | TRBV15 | TGTGCCACCAGCAGGGACGTAACGGGCCAGCCCCAGCATTTT | CATSRDVTGQPQHF
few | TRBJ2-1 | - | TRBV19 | TGTGCCAGTAGTATCTTCGATGAGCAGTTCTTC | CASSIFDEQFF
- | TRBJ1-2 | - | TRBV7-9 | TGTGCCAGCAGCTTACCCGGGTACGGCTATGGCTACACCTTC | CASSLPGYGYGYTF
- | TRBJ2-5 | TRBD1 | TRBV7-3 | TGTGCCAGCAGCCCGGGACAGGGGAGTGGTAGGGAGACCCAGTACTTC | CASSPGQGSGRETQYF
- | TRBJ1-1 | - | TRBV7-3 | TGTGCCAGCAGCTTGCGACCCGGGTCCCTTACTGAAGCTTTCTTT | CASSLRPGSLTEAFF
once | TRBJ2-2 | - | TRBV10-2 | TGCGCCAGCTTCCATGGCGGGGTCAACACCGGGGAGCTGTTTTTT | CASFHGGVNTGELFF
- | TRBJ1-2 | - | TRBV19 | TGTGCCAGTGCCTCCCTTAATAACTATGGCTACACCTTC | CASASLNNYGYTF
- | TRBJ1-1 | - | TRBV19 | TGTGCCAGTAGTATTAGCCCTACAGGGCAGAACACTGAAGCTTTCTTT | CASSISPTGQNTEAFF
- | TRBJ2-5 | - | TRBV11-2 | TGTGCCAGCAGCTTTGGATCCGGGCGGGAGACCCAGTACTTC | CASSFGSGRETQYF
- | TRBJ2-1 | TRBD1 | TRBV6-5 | TGTGCCAGCAGGGACAGGGGTAGGGATGAGCAGTTCTTC | CASRDRGRDEQFF
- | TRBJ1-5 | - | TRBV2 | TGTGCCAGCAGTGAGGGGGACGGCGTGCGGCCCCAGCATTTT | CASSEGDGVRPQHF
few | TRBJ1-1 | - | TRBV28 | TGTGCCAGCAGGTTTTCGCAGCCCGGTCGTGAAGCTTTCTTT | CASRFSQPGREAFF
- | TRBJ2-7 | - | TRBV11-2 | TGTGCCAGCAGCTTACTTCTCTACGAGCAGTACTTC | CASSLLLYEQYF
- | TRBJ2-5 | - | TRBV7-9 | TGTGCCAGCAGCGCACACACCACGACTAGTCTGTACCAAGAGACCCAGTACTTC | CASSAHTTTSLYQETQYF
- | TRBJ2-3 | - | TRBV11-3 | TGTGCCAGCAGCTCCAGGGACACAGATACGCAGTATTTT | CASSSRDTDTQYF
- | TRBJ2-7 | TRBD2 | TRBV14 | TGTGCCAGCAGTCACTTAGCGGGAGGGTTATACGAGCAGTACTTC | CASSHLAGGLYEQYF
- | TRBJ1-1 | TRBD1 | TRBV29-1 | TGCAGCGTGGGACAGGGGAACACTGAAGCTTTCTTT | CSVGQGNTEAFF
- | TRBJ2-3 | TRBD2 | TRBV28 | TGTGCCAGCAGTTCCCGACGAGCGGGAGACTCAGATACGCAGTATTTT | CASSSRRAGDSDTQYF
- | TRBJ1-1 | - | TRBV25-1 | TGTGCCAGCAGTGGGGTGGGACGGAACACTGAAGCTTTCTTT | CASSGVGRNTEAFF
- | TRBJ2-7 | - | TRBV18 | TGTGCCAGCTCACAGGGGGATACCTACGAGCAGTACTTC | CASSQGDTYEQYF
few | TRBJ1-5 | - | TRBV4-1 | TGCGCCAGCAGCCAAGGGCCCCCTGGTCAGCCCCAGCATTTT | CASSQGPPGQPQHF
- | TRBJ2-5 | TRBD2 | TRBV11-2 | TGTGCCAGCAGCCCGTTAGCGGGGGGGTCCGAGACCCAGTACTTC | CASSPLAGGSETQYF
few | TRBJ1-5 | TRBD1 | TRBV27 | TGTGCCAGCAGGTTGAGGGGGCGGGGGGCAGTTCAGCCCCAGCATTTT | CASRLRGRGAVQPQHF
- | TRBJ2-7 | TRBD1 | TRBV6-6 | TGTGCCAGCAGGATAGACAGGGGTTCCTACGAGCAGTACTTC | CASRIDRGSYEQYF
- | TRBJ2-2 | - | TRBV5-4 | TGTGCCAGCAGCTTGGCCCTGGCGAACACCGGGGAGCTGTTTTTT | CASSLALANTGELFF
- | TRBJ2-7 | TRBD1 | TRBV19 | TGTGCCAGTAGTGGGGGACAGTCCTACGAGCAGTACTTC | CASSGGQSYEQYF
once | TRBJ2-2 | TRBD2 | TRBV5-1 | TGCGCCAGCAGCTTTTCTTGGACTAGCGGGGGGGCGAACACCGGGGAGCTGTTTTTT | CASSFSWTSGGANTGELFF
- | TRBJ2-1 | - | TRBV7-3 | TGTGCCAGCAGCTTATACATAGCTACAAATGAGCAGTTCTTC | CASSLYIATNEQFF
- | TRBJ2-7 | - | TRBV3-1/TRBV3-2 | TGTGCCAGCAGCCAAGAGGTGGGTGCCTACGAGCAGTACTTC | CASSQEVGAYEQYF
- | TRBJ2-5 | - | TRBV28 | TGTGCCAGCAGTTTCTTAGGAACTTTTGCCCGAGAGGAGGGAGAGACCCAGTACTTC | CASSFLGTFAREEGETQYF
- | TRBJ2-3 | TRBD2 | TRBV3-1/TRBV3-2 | TGTGCCAGCAGCCAAATAGCGGGAGCAGGCACGCAGTATTTT | CASSQIAGAGTQYF
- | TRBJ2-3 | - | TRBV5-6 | TGTGCCAGCAGCAACTTGGGGGGCGCCACAGATACGCAGTATTTT | CASSNLGGATDTQYF
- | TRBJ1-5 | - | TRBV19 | TGTGCCAGTACCCGCAGGGAGAGTATTCAGCCCCAGCATTTT | CASTRRESIQPQHF
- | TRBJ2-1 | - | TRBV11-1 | TGTGCCAGCACCTCCTGGGGGGCGGGCGGAAGGGTGCAGTTCTTC | CASTSWGAGGRVQFF
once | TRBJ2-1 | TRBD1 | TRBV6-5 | TGTGCCAGCAGGATAACAGGGGAAACCTACAATGAGCAGTTCTTC | CASRITGETYNEQFF
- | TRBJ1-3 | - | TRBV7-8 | TGTGCCAGCAGCTTAGCCGTCGAGGGTCACTCTGGAAACACCATATATTTT | CASSLAVEGHSGNTIYF
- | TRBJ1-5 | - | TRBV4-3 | TGCGCCAGCAGCCAAGATATGGCTGATTATCAGCCCCAGCATTTT | CASSQDMADYQPQHF
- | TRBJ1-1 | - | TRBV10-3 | TGTGCCATCAGTAGAAACACTGAAGCTTTCTTT | CAISRNTEAFF
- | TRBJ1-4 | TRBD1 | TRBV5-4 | TGTGCCAGCAGCTTGGCGAGGACAGGCGGGAATGAAAAACTGTTTTTT | CASSLARTGGNEKLFF
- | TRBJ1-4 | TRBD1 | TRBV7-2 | TGTGCCAGCAGCTTAGGGGACAGGTTTAATGAAAAACTGTTTTTT | CASSLGDRFNEKLFF
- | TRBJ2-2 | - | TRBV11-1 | TGTGCCAGCAGCTTAGCCGGTTTTGGGGGGACCGGGGAGCTGTTTTTT | CASSLAGFGGTGELFF
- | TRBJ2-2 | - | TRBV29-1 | TGCAGCGTTGAGAGACGTGGTGGGGGCCATGTGTCCGGGGAGCTGTTTTTT | CSVERRGGGHVSGELFF
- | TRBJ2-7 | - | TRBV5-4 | TGTGCCAGCAGCTGGGGACCTTCCTACGAGCAGTACTTC | CASSWGPSYEQYF
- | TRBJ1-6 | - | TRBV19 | TGTGCCAGTAGTATGATTCAGTCACCCCTCCACTTT | CASSMIQSPLHF
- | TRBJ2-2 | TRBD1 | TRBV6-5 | TGTGCCAGTCGACAGGGATTTAACACCGGGGAGCTGTTTTTT | CASRQGFNTGELFF
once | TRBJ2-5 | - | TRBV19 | TGTGCCAGTAGTATCCGGACAGCTTGGTACCAAGAGACCCAGTACTTC | CASSIRTAWYQETQYF
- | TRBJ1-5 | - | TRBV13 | TGTGCCAGCAGCTTACATAAGTCCGATCAGCCCCAGCATTTT | CASSLHKSDQPQHF
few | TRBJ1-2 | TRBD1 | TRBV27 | TGTGCCAGCAGTTGGACCTCAGGGGGCAACTATGGCTACACCTTC | CASSWTSGGNYGYTF
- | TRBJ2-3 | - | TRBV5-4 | TGTGCCAGCAGCTTGTTGGGGAGTTCGGTCACAGATACGCAGTATTTT | CASSLLGSSVTDTQYF
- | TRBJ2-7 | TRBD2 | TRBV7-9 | TGTGCCAGCACCGGAGGGAGGGGAAGCTCCTACGAGCAGTACTTC | CASTGGRGSSYEQYF
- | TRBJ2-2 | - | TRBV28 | TGTGCCAGCAGTTTAGGGGAAAGCACCGGGGAGCTGTTTTTT | CASSLGESTGELFF